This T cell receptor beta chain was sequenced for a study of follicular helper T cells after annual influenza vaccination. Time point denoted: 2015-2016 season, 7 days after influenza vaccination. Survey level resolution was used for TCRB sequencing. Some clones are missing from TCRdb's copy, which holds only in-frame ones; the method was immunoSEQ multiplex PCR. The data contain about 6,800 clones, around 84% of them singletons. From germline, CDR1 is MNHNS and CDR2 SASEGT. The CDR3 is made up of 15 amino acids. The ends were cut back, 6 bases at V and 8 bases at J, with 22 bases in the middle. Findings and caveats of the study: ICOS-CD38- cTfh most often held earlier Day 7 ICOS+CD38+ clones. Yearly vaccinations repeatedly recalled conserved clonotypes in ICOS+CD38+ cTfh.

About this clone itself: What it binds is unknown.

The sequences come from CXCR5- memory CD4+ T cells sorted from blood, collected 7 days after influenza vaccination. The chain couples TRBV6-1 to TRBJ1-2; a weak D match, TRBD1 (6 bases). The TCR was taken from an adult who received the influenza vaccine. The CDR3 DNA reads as TGTGCCAGCAGCATAAACCTCAGGGGAATCGAAGGCTACACCTTC. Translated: CASSINLRGIEGYTF.